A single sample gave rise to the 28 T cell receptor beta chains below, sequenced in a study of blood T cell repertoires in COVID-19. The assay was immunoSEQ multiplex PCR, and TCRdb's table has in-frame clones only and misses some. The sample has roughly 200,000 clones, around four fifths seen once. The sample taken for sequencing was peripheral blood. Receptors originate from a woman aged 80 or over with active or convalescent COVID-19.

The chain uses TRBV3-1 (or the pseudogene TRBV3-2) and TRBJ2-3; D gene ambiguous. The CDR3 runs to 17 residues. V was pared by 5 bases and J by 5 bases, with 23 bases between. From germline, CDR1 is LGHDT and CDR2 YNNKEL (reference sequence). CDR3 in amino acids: CASSTRIPIFMQDTQYF. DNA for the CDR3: TGTGCCAGCAGCACGAGAATTCCCATCTTCATGCAAGATACGCAGTATTTT.

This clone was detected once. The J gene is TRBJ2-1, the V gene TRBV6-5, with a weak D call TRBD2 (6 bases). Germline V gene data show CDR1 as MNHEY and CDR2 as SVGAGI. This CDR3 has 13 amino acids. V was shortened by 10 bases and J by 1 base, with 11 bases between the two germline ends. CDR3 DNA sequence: TGTGCCACCGCGGGATTTTCCTACAATGAGCAGTTCTTC. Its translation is CATAGFSYNEQFF.

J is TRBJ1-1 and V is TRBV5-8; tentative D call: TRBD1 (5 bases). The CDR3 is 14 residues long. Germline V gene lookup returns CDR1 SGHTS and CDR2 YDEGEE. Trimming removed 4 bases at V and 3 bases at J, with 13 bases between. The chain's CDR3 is CASSLMGRDTEAFF. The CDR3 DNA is TGTGCCAGCAGCCTCATGGGCAGGGACACTGAAGCTTTCTTT. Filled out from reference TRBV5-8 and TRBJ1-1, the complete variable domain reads EAGVTQSPTHLIKTRGQQATLRCSPISGHTSVYWYQQALGLGLQFLLWYDEGEERNRGNFPPRFSGRQFPNYSSELNVNALELEDSALYLCASSLMGRDTEAFFGQGTRLTVV.

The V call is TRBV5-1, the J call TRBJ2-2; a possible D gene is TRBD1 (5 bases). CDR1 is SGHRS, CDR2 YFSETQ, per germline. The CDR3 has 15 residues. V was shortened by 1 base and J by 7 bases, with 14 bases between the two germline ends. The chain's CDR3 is CASSLSAGRIGELFF. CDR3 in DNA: TGCGCCAGCAGCTTGTCCGCAGGGCGGATCGGGGAGCTGTTTTTT.

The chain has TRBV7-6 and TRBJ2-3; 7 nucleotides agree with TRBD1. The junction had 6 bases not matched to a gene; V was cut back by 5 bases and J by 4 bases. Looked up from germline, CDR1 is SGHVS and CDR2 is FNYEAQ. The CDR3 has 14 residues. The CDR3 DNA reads TGTGCCAGCAGCCAGACAGGGCGGGCAGATACGCAGTATTTT. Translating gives CASSQTGRADTQYF.

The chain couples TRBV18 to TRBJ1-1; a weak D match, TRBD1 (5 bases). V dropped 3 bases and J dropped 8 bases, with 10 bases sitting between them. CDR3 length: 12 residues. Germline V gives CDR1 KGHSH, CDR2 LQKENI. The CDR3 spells CASSPLEGEAFF. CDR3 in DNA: TGTGCCAGCTCACCTTTGGAGGGGGAAGCTTTCTTT.

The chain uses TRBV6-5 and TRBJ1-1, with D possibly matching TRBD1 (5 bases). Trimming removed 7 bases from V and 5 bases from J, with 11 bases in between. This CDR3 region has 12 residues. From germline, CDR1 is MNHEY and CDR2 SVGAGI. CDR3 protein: CASTRAWTEAFF. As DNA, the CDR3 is TGTGCCAGCACCAGGGCTTGGACTGAAGCTTTCTTT.

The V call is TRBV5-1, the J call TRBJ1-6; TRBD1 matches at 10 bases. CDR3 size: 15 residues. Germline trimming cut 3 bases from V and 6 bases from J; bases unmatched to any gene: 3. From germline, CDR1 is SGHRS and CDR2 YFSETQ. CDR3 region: CASSSRTGGNSPLHF. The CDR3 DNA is TGCGCCAGCAGCTCCAGGACAGGGGGTAATTCACCCCTCCACTTT.

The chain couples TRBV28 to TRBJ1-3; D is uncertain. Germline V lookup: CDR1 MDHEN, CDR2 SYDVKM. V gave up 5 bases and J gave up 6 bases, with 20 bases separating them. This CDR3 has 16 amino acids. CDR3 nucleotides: TGTGCCAGCAGTCCCGGGGATGGCGGTTGGGAAAACACCATATATTTT. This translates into CASSPGDGGWENTIYF.

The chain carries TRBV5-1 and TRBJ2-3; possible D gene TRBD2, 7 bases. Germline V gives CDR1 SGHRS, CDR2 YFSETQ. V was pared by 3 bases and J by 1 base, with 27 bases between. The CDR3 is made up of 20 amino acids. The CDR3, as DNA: TGCGCCAGCAGCTCGGGGAGGGGGGGAGCCGCCGTAACCCGCACAGATACGCAGTATTTT. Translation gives CASSSGRGGAAVTRTDTQYF.

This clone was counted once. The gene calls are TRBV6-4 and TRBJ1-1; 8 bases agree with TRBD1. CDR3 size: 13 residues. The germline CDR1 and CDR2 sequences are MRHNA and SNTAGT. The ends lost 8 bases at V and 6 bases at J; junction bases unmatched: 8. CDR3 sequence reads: CASGRDRFSEAFF. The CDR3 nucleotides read TGTGCCAGCGGGAGGGACAGGTTCTCTGAAGCTTTCTTT.

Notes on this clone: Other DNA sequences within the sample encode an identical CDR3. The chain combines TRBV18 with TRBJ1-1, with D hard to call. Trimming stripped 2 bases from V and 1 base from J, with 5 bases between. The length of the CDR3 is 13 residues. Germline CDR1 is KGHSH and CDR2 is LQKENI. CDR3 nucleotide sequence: TGTGCCAGCTCACCAGGAGCGAACACTGAAGCTTTCTTT. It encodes CASSPGANTEAFF.

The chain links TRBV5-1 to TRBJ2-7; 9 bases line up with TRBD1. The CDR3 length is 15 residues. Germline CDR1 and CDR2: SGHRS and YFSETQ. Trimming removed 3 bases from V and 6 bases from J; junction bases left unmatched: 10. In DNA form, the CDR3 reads TGCGCCAGCAGCTCGGCGGACAGGGGAAGAGGCGAGCAGTACTTC. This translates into CASSSADRGRGEQYF.

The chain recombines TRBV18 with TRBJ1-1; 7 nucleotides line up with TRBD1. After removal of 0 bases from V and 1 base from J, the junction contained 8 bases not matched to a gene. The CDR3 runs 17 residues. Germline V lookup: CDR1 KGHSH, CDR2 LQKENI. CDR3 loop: CASSPPRGDEGNTEAFF. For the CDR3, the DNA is TGTGCCAGCTCACCACCCAGGGGGGATGAGGGGAACACTGAAGCTTTCTTT.

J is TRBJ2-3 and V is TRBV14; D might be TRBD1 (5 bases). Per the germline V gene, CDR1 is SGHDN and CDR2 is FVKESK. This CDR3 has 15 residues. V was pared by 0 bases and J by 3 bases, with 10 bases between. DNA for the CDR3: TGTGCCAGCAGCCAAGACAGGGTTGAGACAGATACGCAGTATTTT. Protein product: CASSQDRVETDTQYF. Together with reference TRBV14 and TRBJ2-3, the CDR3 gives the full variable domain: EAGVTQFPSHSVIEKGQTVTLRCDPISGHDNLYWYRRVMGKEIKFLLHFVKESKQDESGMPNNRFLAERTGGTYSTLKVQPAELEDSGVYFCASSQDRVETDTQYFGPGTRLTVL.

This CDR3 is CASRYGTGENEQYF. Written as DNA, the CDR3 is TGTGCCAGCCGTTACGGGACAGGCGAAAACGAGCAGTACTTC. The J gene is TRBJ2-7, the V gene TRBV28; 8 bases match TRBD1. The CDR3 is made up of 14 amino acids. The V segment lost 8 bases and the J segment 5 bases; nucleotides outside the gene matches: 11. Germline values: CDR1 MDHEN, CDR2 SYDVKM.

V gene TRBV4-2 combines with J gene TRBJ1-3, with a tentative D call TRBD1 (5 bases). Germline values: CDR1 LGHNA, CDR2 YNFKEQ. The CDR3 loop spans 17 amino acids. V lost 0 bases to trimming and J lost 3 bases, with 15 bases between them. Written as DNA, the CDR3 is TGTGCCAGCAGCCAAGAACTCCAGGGATCCCTTGGAAACACCATATATTTT. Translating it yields CASSQELQGSLGNTIYF.

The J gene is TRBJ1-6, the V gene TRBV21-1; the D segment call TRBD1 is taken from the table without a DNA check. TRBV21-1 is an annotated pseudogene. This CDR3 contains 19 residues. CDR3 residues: CASSKLRDTLSSYNSPLHF. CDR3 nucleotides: TGTGCCAGCAGCAAATTGAGGGACACCCTGAGCTCCTATAATTCACCCCTCCACTTT.

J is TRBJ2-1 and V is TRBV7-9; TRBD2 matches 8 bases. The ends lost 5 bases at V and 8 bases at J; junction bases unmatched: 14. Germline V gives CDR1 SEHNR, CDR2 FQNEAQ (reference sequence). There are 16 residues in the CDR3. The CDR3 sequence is CASSPLPGGGFDEQFF. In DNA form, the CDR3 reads TGTGCCAGCAGCCCTCTGCCGGGCGGGGGGTTCGATGAGCAGTTCTTC.

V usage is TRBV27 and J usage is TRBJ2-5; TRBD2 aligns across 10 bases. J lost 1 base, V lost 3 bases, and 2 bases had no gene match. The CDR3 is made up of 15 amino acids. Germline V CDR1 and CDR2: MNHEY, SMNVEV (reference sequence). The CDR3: CASSFQRGGQETQYF. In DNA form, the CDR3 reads TGTGCCAGCAGTTTTCAGCGGGGGGGCCAAGAGACCCAGTACTTC.

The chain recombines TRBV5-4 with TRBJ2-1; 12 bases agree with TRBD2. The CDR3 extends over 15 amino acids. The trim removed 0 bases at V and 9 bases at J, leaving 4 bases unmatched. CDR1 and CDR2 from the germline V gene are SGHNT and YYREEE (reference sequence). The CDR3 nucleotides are TGTGCCAGCAGCTTGGCCGCTAGCGGGGGGGTTGAGCAGTTCTTC. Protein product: CASSLAASGGVEQFF.

Here the CDR3 reads CASIPAGTYGYTF. DNA for the CDR3: TGTGCCAGCATTCCCGCAGGGACTTATGGCTACACCTTC. The chain links TRBV25-1 to TRBJ1-2; tentative D call: TRBD1 (5 bases). The germline gives CDR1 MGHDK, CDR2 SYGVNS. The CDR3 length is 13 residues. V was trimmed by 7 bases and J by 5 bases, leaving 14 bases between them.

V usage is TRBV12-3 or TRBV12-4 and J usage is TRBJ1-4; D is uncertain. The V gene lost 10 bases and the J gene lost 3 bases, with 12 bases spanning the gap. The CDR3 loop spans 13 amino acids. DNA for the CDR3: TGTGCCACGAGGCGGTCCGCTAATGAAAAACTGTTTTTT. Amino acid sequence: CATRRSANEKLFF.

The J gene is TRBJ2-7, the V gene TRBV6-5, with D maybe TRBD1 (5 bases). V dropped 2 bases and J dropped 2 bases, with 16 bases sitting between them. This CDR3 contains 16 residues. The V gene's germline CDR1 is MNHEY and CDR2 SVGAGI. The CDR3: CASSYGTGSLTYEQYF. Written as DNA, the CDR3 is TGTGCCAGCAGTTACGGTACAGGCAGTCTAACCTACGAGCAGTACTTC.

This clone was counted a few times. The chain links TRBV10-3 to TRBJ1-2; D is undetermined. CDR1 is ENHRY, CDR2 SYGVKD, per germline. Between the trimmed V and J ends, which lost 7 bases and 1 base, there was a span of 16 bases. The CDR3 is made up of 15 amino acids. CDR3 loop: CAIKFGQAHNYGYTF. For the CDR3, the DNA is TGTGCCATCAAATTTGGTCAGGCCCATAACTATGGCTACACCTTC.

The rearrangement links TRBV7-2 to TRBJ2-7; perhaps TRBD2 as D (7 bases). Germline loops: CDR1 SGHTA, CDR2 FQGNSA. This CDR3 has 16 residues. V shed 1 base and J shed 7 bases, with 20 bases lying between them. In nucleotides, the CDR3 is TGTGCCAGCAGCTTAGTCGCCGTTGGGGGGGCGGTGGAGCAGTACTTC. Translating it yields CASSLVAVGGAVEQYF.

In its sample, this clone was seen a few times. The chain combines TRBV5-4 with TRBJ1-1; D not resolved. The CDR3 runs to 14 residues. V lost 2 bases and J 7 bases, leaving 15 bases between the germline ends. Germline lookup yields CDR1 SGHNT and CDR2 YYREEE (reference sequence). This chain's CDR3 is CASSFRETRIEAFF. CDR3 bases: TGTGCCAGCAGCTTCCGAGAGACACGTATTGAAGCTTTCTTT.

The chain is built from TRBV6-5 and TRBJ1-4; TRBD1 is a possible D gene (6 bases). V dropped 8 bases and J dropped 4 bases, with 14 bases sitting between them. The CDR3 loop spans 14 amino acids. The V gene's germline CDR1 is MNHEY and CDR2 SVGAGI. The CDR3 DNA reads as TGTGCCAGCCACCGGGACAAGCTTAATGAAAAACTGTTTTTT. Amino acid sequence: CASHRDKLNEKLFF.